This T cell receptor beta chain came from a study of CD8 T cells in ankylosing spondylitis. Unmatched junction bases numbered 6, after V lost 5 bases and J lost 3 bases. There are 16 residues in the CDR3. The germline gives CDR1 LGHDT, CDR2 YNNKEL (reference sequence). TCRdb itself ran the 5' RACE reads through MiXCR, one entry per CDR3 protein. The sample records some 130,000 distinct CDR3 sequences, about an eighth being singletons. This clonotype was picked up many times. The J gene is TRBJ2-2, the V gene TRBV3-1, with 10 bases aligning to TRBD2. The receptor comes from a female donor with ankylosing spondylitis or in good health (not recorded which). The sequenced sample consisted of blood, either unsorted or a sorted T cell fraction (not recorded which). As DNA, the CDR3 is TGTGCCAGCAGCAAACCTAGCGGGGGTTACACCGGGGAGCTGTTTTTT. It is translated as CASSKPSGGYTGELFF. Looking up the rest from reference TRBV3-1 and TRBJ2-2 gives the full variable domain: DTAVSQTPKYLVTQMGNDKSIKCEQNLGHDTMYWYKQDSKKFLKIMFSYNNKELIINETVPNRFSPKSPDKAHLNLHINSLELGDSAVYFCASSKPSGGYTGELFFGEGSRLTVL.